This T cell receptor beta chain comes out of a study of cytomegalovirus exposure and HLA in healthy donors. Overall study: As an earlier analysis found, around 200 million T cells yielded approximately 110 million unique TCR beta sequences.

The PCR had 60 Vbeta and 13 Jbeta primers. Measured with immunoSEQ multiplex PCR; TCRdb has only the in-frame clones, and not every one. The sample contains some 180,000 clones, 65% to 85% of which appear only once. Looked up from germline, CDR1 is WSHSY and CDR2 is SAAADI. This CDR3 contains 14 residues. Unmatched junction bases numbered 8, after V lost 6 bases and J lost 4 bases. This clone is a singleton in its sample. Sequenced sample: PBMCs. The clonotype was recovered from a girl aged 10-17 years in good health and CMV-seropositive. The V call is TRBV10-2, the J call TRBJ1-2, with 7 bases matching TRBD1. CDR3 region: CASSDRGTAYGYTF. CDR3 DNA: TGCGCCAGCAGCGACCGCGGGACAGCCTATGGCTACACCTTC.